This paragraph reports one TCR beta chain. The data derive from a study of CD8+ T cells in alopecia areata. The overall study: Patients remained on tofacitinib for 6 to 18 months and then went 6 months without it.

V was clipped by 4 bases and J by 1 base; unmatched bases: 5. Germline-derived CDR1 and CDR2 are SGHTA and FQGNSA. CDR3 size: 17 residues. The authors extracted RNA and reverse transcribed it into cDNA as the sequencing template. Profiled with immunoSEQ multiplex PCR; TCRdb holds only in-frame clones, not every one. Counted here are some 150,000 clones, roughly 61% occurring once; the ten biggest clones make up nearly 6.5%. The input for sequencing was CD4+ T cells sorted from blood, taken at week 0. The clonotype originates from a human donor with alopecia areata. This sequence joins TRBV7-2 and TRBJ2-1, with 12 nucleotides matching TRBD2. In DNA, the CDR3 is TGTGCCAGCAGCTCGACTAGCGGGGGTTCGTCCTACAATGAGCAGTTCTTC. The encoded protein is CASSSTSGGSSYNEQFF.